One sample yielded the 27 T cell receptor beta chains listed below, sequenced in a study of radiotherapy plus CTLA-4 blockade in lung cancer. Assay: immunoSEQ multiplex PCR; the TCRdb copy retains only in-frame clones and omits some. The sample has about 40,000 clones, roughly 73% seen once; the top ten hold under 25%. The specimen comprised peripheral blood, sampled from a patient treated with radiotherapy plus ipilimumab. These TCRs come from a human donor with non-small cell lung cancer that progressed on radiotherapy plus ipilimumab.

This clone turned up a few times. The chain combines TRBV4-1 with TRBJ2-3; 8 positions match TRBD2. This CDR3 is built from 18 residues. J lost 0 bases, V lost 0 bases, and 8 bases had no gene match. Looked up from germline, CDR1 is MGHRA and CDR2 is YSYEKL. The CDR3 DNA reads TGCGCCAGCAGCCAAGATGTTGGGCAGCGGGGGAGCACAGATACGCAGTATTTT. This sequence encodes CASSQDVGQRGSTDTQYF.

For the CDR3, the DNA is TGCGCCAGCAGCCTGCAACTAGGCAATGAGCAGTTCTTC. Protein product: CASSLQLGNEQFF. The chain joins TRBV5-1 to TRBJ2-1; tentatively, D is TRBD2 (5 bases). The CDR3 has 13 amino acids. Germline CDR1 is SGHRS and CDR2 is YFSETQ. Between the trimmed V and J ends, which lost 4 bases and 6 bases, there was a span of 11 bases.

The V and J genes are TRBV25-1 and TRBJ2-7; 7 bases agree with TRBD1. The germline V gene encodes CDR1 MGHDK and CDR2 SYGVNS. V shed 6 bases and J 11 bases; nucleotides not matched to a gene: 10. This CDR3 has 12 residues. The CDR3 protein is CASSDHPTGKYF. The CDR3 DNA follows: TGTGCCAGCAGCGATCATCCGACAGGGAAGTACTTC.

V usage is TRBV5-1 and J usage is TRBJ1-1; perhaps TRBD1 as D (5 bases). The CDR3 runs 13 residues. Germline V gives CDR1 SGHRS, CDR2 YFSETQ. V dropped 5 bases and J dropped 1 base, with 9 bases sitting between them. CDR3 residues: CASRGEGNTEAFF. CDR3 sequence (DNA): TGCGCCAGCAGGGGGGAGGGGAACACTGAAGCTTTCTTT.

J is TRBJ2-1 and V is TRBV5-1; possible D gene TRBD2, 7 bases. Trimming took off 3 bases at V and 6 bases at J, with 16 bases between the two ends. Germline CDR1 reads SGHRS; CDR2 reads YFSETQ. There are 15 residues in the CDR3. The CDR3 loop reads CASSSSQGGGNEQFF. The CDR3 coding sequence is TGCGCCAGCAGCTCGTCACAGGGCGGGGGCAATGAGCAGTTCTTC.

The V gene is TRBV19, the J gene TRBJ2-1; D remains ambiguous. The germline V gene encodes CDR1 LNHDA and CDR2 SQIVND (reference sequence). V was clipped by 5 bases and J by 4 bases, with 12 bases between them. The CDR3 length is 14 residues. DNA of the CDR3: TGTGCCAGTAGTCTGGGTTCGGGTTACAATGAGCAGTTCTTC. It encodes CASSLGSGYNEQFF.

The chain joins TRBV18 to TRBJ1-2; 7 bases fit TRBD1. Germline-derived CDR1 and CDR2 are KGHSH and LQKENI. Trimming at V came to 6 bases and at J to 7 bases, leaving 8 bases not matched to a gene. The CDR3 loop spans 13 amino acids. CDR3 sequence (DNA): TGTGCCAGCTCCAAGACAGGGCCATTTGGCTACACCTTC. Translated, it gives CASSKTGPFGYTF.

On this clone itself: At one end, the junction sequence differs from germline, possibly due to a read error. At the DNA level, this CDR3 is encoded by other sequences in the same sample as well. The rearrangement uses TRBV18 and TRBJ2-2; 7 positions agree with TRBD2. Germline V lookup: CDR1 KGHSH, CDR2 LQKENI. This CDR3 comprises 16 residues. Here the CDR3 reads CASSPPLAGNTGELFF. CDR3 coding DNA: TGTGCCAGCTCGCCACCGTTAGCGGGGAACACCGGGGAGCTGTTTTTT.

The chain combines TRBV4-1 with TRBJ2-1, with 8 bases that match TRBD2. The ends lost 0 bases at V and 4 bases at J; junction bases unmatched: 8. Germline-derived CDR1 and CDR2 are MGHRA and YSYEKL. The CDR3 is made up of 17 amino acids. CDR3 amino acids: CASSQDIPSGGYNEQFF. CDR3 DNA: TGCGCCAGCAGCCAAGATATCCCCAGCGGGGGATACAATGAGCAGTTCTTC.

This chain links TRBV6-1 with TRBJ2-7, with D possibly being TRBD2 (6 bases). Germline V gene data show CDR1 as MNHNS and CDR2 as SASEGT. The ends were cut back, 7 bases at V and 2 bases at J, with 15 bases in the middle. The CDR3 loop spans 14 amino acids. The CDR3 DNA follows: TGTGCCAGCAACCCGGGACTTAAGACCTACGAGCAGTACTTC. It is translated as CASNPGLKTYEQYF.

The CDR3 coding sequence is TGTGCCAGCAGCTTAGGTGCTGGAGACTTCACCACAGATACGCAGTATTTT. This encodes CASSLGAGDFTTDTQYF. The chain employs TRBV11-3 and TRBJ2-3; no clear D gene. Germline CDR1 SGHNT, CDR2 YENEEA. V was clipped by 1 base and J by 2 bases, with 16 bases between them. The CDR3 loop spans 17 amino acids.

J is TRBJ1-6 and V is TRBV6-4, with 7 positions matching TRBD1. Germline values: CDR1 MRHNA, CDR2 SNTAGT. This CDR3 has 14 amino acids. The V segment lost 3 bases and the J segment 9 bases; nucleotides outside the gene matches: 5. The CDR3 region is CASSEGQGGSPLHF. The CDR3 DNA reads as TGTGCCAGCAGTGAAGGTCAGGGGGGTTCACCCCTCCACTTT.

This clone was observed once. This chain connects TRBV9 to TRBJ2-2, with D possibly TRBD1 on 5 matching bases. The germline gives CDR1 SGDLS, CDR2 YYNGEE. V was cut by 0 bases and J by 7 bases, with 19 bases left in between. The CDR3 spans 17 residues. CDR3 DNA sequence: TGTGCCAGCAGCGTAGCTACTTGGGGCGCAGGGCACGGGGAGCTGTTTTTT. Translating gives CASSVATWGAGHGELFF.

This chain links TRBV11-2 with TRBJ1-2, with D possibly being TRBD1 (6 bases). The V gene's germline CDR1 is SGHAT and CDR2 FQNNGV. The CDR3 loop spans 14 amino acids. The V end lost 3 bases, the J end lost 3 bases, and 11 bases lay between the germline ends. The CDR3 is CASSFSGQYYGYTF. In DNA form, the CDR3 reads TGTGCCAGCAGCTTCTCCGGACAGTACTATGGCTACACCTTC.

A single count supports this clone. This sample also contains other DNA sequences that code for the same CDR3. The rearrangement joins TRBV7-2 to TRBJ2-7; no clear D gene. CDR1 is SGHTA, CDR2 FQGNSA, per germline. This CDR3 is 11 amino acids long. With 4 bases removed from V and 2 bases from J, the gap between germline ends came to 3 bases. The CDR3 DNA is TGTGCCAGCAGCTCAGCCTACGAGCAGTACTTC. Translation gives CASSSAYEQYF.

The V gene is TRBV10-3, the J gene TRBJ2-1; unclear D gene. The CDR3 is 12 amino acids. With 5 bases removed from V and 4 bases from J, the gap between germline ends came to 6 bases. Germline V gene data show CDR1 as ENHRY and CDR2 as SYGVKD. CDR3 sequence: CAISSAYNEQFF. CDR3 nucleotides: TGTGCCATCAGTTCAGCGTACAATGAGCAGTTCTTC.

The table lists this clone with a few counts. CDR3 in DNA: TGTGCCAGCAGTCTAATGACAGGGGGCGGGAACACTGAAGCTTTCTTT. Encoded protein: CASSLMTGGGNTEAFF. The rearrangement joins TRBV28 to TRBJ1-1; TRBD1 matches at 10 bases. This CDR3 has 16 amino acids. V dropped 5 bases and J dropped 1; count of bases not matched to a gene: 7. Germline assignment: CDR1 MDHEN and CDR2 SYDVKM. Drawing the rest from reference TRBV28 and TRBJ1-1, the complete variable domain is DVKVTQSSRYLVKRTGEKVFLECVQDMDHENMFWYRQDPGLGLRLIYFSYDVKMKEKGDIPEGYSVSREKKERFSLILESASTNQTSMYLCASSLMTGGGNTEAFFGQGTRLTVV.

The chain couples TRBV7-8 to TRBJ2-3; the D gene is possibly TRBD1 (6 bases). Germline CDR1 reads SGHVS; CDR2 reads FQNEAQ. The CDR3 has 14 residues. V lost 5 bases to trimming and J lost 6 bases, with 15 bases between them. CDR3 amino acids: CASSPKTGPDTQYF. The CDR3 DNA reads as TGTGCCAGCAGCCCCAAGACAGGCCCTGATACGCAGTATTTT.

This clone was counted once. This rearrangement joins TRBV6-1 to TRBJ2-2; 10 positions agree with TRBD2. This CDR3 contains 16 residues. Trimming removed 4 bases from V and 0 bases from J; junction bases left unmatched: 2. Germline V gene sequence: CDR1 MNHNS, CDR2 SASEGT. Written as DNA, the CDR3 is TGTGCCAGCAGTGTCGGACTAGCGGCGAACACCGGGGAGCTGTTTTTT. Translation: CASSVGLAANTGELFF.

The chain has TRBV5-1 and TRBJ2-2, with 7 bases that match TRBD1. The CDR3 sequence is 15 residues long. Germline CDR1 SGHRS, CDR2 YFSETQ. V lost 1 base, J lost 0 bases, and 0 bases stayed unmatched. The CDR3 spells CASSLQGANTGELFF. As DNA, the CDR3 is TGCGCCAGCAGCTTGCAGGGGGCGAACACCGGGGAGCTGTTTTTT. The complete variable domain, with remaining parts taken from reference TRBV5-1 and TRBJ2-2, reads KAGVTQTPRYLIKTRGQQVTLSCSPISGHRSVSWYQQTPGQGLQFLFEYFSETQRNKGNFPGRFSGRQFSNSRSEMNVSTLELGDSALYLCASSLQGANTGELFFGEGSRLTVL.

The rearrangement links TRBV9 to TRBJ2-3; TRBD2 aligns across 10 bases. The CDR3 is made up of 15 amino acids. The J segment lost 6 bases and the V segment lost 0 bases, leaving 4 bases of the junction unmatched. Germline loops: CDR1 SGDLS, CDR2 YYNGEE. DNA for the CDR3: TGTGCCAGCAGCGTAGGTAGTAGCGGGGGGGATACGCAGTATTTT. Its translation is CASSVGSSGGDTQYF.

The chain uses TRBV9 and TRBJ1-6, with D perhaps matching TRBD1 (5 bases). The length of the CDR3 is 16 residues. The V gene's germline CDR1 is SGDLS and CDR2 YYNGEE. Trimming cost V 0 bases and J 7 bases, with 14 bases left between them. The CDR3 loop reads CASSVDRGPSNSPLHF. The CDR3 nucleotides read TGTGCCAGCAGCGTAGATAGGGGTCCTTCAAATTCACCCCTCCACTTT.

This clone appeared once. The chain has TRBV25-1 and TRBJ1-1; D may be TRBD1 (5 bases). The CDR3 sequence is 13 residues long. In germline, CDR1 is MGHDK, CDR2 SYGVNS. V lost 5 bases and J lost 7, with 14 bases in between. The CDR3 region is CASSFLGTGEAFF. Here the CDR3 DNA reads TGTGCCAGCAGTTTCTTAGGCACAGGTGAAGCTTTCTTT.

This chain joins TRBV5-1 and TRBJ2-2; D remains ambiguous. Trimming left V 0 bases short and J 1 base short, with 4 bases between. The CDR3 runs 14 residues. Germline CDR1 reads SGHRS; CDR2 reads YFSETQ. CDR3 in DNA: TGCGCCAGCAGCTTGGGACAGAACACCGGGGAGCTGTTTTTT. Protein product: CASSLGQNTGELFF.

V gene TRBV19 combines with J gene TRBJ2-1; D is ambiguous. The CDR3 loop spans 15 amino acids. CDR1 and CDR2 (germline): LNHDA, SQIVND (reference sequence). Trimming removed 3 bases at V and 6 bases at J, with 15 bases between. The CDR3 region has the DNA TGTGCCAGTAGTATGGCTCGGGTACTTGTCAATGAGCAGTTCTTC. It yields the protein CASSMARVLVNEQFF.

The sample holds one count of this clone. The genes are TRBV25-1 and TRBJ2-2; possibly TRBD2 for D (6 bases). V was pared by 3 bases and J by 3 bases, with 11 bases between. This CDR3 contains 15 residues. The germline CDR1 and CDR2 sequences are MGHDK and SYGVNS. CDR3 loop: CASSDPGEHTGELFF. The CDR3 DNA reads TGTGCCAGCAGTGACCCGGGGGAACACACCGGGGAGCTGTTTTTT.

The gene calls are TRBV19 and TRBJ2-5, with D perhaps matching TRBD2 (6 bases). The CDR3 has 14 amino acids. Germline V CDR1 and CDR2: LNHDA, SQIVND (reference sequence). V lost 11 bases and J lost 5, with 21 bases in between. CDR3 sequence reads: CASHGGYLQETQYF. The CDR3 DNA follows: TGTGCCTCACACGGGGGATATCTTCAGGAGACCCAGTACTTC.